The 9 T cell receptor beta chains presented below share a single source sample, sequenced in a study of T cells in tuberculosis. The time point: new active TB diagnosis, blood taken before or within 7 days of starting treatment. Sequencing was performed with immunoSEQ multiplex PCR; in TCRdb, only in-frame clones are kept and a portion is missing. The table lists under 45,000 clones, 80% to 95% of them singletons. Sequenced here: PBMCs, sampled at tuberculosis diagnosis. These receptor sequences come from an adult with tuberculosis.

V and J are TRBV29-1 and TRBJ2-3, with TRBD1 matching 7 bases. CDR3 length equals 12 residues. From germline, CDR1 is SQVTM and CDR2 ANQGSEA. The V gene end was trimmed by 7 bases and the J gene end by 5 bases; junction bases not matched to a gene: 6. This CDR3 reads CSGQGGVDTQYF. The CDR3 DNA reads as TGCAGCGGGCAAGGGGGCGTAGATACGCAGTATTTT.

The genes are TRBV30 and TRBJ2-3; the D gene is possibly TRBD2 (6 bases). Germline assignment: CDR1 GTSNPN and CDR2 SVGIG (reference sequence). The V end lost 4 bases, the J end lost 2 bases, and 16 bases lay between the germline ends. The CDR3 contains 15 residues. DNA of the CDR3: TGTGCCTGGACGACCGGAGGGATCTACACAGATACGCAGTATTTT. Its translation is CAWTTGGIYTDTQYF.

The genes are TRBV7-6 and TRBJ2-7; D might be TRBD1 (6 bases). This CDR3 has 15 residues. Germline V gene lookup returns CDR1 SGHVS and CDR2 FNYEAQ. The V and J ends lost 1 base and 2 bases respectively, with 12 bases between them. The CDR3 nucleotides are TGTGCCAGCAGCTTAGGGCAGGGGAAAGCCTACGAGCAGTACTTC. Protein sequence: CASSLGQGKAYEQYF.

This clone was seen a handful of times. The genes are TRBV4-2 and TRBJ2-7, with no clear D. This CDR3 has 14 amino acids. The V gene's germline CDR1 is LGHNA and CDR2 YNFKEQ. Deletions cut 0 bases from V and 2 bases from J, with 8 bases between. CDR3 loop: CASSQELIPYEQYF. The CDR3 DNA reads TGTGCCAGCAGCCAAGAGTTAATCCCCTACGAGCAGTACTTC.

The V call is TRBV2, the J call TRBJ1-2; 9 bases fit TRBD1. Germline V gene data show CDR1 as SNHLY and CDR2 as FYNNEI. The junction had 9 bases not matched to a gene; V was cut back by 6 bases and J by 7 bases. The length of the CDR3 is 14 residues. This CDR3 is CASRPGQGLGGYTF. The CDR3 DNA is TGTGCCAGCAGGCCGGGACAGGGTTTAGGTGGCTACACCTTC.

The chain has TRBV2 and TRBJ2-7; 7 bases align to TRBD1. J was trimmed by 5 bases and V by 7 bases; bases with no gene match: 8. Germline V gene sequence: CDR1 SNHLY, CDR2 FYNNEI. The CDR3 has 13 residues. The DNA for the CDR3 is TGTGCCAGCATGTTGGACAGGAGCGACGAGCAGTACTTC. It specifies CASMLDRSDEQYF.

Points on this clone: Within the sample, other DNA sequences also encode this same CDR3. V usage is TRBV29-1 and J usage is TRBJ1-2; D is perhaps TRBD1 (5 bases). Germline CDR1 SQVTM, CDR2 ANQGSEA. V lost 4 bases and J lost 5, with 20 bases in between. This CDR3 has 15 residues. CDR3 sequence: CSVVGDWGDRYGYTF. The CDR3 region has the DNA TGCAGCGTTGTGGGGGATTGGGGGGACCGATATGGCTACACCTTC.

V gene TRBV4-1 combines with J gene TRBJ1-1, with D hard to call. The V end was cut by 1 base, the J end by 0 bases, with 15 bases between. Per germline, CDR1 MGHRA and CDR2 YSYEKL. The CDR3 has 17 amino acids. The CDR3 coding sequence is TGCGCCAGCAGCCAAGTAAGGGCGAGGAGGGTGAACACTGAAGCTTTCTTT. It translates to CASSQVRARRVNTEAFF.

This clone was seen only a few times. In DNA, the CDR3 is TGTGCCAGCAGTGAATCGGGGGGTGGCTATGGCTACACCTTC. This gives the protein CASSESGGGYGYTF. The chain has TRBV2 and TRBJ1-2, with a possible D match to TRBD1 (5 bases). Per germline, CDR1 SNHLY and CDR2 FYNNEI. The CDR3 has 14 amino acids. V was cut by 2 bases and J by 4 bases, with 11 bases left in between.